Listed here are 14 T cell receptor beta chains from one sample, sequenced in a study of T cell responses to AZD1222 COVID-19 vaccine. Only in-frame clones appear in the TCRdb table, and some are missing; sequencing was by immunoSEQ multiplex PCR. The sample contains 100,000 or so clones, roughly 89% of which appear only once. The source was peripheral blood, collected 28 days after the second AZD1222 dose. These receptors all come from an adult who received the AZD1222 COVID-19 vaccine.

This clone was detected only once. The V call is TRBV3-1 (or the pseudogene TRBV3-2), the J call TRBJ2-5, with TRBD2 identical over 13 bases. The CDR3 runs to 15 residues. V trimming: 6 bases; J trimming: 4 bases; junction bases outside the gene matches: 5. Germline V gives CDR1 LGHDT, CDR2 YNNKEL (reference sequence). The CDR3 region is CASSRLAGGGETQYF. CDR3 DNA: TGTGCCAGCAGTCGACTAGCGGGAGGTGGAGAGACCCAGTACTTC.

The CDR3 spells CASSVENSRYNEQFF. CDR3 nucleotides: TGTGCCAGCAGCGTAGAAAATAGCAGATACAATGAGCAGTTCTTC. This chain connects TRBV9 to TRBJ2-1; D ambiguous. The CDR3 runs 15 residues. The ends were cut back, 0 bases at V and 4 bases at J, with 11 bases in the middle. CDR1 is SGDLS and CDR2 is YYNGEE in the germline V gene. Supplemented by reference TRBV9 and TRBJ2-1, the full variable domain reads DSGVTQTPKHLITATGQRVTLRCSPRSGDLSVYWYQQSLDQGLQFLIQYYNGEERAKGNILERFSAQQFPDLHSELNLSSLELGDSALYFCASSVENSRYNEQFFGPGTRLTVL.

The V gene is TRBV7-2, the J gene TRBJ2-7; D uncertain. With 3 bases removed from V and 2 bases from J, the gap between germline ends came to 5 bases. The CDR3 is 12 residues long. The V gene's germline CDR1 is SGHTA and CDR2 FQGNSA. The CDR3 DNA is TGTGCCAGCAGCTTGCTAACCTACGAGCAGTACTTC. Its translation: CASSLLTYEQYF.

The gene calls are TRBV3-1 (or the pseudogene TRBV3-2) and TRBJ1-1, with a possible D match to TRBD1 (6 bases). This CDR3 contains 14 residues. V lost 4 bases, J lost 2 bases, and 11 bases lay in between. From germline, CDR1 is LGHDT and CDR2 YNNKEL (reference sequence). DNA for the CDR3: TGTGCCAGCAGCCCACGGGGGGCCAACACTGAAGCTTTCTTT. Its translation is CASSPRGANTEAFF.

This CDR3 is CASSLDPPGHRGQGVDEQFF. The CDR3 DNA follows: TGTGCCAGCAGCTTAGACCCGCCCGGCCATCGGGGACAGGGTGTGGATGAGCAGTTCTTC. The gene calls are TRBV11-3 and TRBJ2-1; TRBD1 agrees at 9 bases. Looked up from germline, CDR1 is SGHNT and CDR2 is YENEEA. The V gene end was trimmed by 0 bases and the J gene end by 8 bases; junction bases not matched to a gene: 20. The CDR3 has 20 residues.

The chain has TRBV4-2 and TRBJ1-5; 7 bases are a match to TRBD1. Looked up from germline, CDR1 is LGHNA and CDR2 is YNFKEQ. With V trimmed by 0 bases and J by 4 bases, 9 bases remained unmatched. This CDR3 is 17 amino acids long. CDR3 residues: CASSQDQDRAENQPQHF. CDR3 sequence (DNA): TGTGCCAGCAGCCAAGATCAAGACAGGGCTGAGAATCAGCCCCAGCATTTT.

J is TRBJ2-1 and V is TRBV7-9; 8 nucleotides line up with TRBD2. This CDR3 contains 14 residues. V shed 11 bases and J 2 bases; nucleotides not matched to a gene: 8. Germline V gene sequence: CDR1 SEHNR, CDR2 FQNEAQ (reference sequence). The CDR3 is CASQAGLAYNEQFF. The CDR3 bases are TGTGCCTCACAAGCGGGACTAGCCTACAATGAGCAGTTCTTC.

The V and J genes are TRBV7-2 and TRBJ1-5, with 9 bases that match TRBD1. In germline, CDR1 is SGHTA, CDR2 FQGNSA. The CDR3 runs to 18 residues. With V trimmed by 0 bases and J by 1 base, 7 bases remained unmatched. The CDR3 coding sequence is TGTGCCAGCAGCTTAGCACCTTACAGGGGGCGGAGCAATCAGCCCCAGCATTTT. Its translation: CASSLAPYRGRSNQPQHF.

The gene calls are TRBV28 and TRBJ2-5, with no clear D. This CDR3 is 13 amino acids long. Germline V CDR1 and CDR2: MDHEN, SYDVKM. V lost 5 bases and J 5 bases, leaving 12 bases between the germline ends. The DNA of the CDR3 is TGTGCCAGCAGTATACCACTTCCGGAGACCCAGTACTTC. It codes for CASSIPLPETQYF. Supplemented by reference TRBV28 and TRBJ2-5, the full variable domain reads DVKVTQSSRYLVKRTGEKVFLECVQDMDHENMFWYRQDPGLGLRLIYFSYDVKMKEKGDIPEGYSVSREKKERFSLILESASTNQTSMYLCASSIPLPETQYFGPGTRLLVL.

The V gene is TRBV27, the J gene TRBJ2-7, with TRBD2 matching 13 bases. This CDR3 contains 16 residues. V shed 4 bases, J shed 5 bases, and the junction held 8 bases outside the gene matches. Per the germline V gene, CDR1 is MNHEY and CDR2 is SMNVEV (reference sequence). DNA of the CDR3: TGTGCCAGCAGTTCCGGACTAGCGGGAGAGTTCAACGAGCAGTACTTC. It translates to CASSSGLAGEFNEQYF.

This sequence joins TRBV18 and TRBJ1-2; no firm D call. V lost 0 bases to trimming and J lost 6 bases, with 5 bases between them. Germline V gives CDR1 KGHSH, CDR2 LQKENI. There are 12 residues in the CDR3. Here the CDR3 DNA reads TGTGCCAGCTCACCACCAGTTGATGGCTACACCTTC. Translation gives CASSPPVDGYTF.

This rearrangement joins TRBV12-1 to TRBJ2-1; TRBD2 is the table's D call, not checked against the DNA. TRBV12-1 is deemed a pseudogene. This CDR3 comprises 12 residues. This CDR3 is CASSLRPGEQFF. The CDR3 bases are TGTGCCAGCAGCCTACGTCCCGGTGAGCAGTTCTTC.

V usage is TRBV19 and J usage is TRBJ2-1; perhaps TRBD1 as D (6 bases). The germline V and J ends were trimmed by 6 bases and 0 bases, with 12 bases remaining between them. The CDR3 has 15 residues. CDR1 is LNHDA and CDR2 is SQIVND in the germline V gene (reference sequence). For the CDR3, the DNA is TGTGCCAGTAGCACAAACAGGGTCTCCTACAATGAGCAGTTCTTC. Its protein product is CASSTNRVSYNEQFF.

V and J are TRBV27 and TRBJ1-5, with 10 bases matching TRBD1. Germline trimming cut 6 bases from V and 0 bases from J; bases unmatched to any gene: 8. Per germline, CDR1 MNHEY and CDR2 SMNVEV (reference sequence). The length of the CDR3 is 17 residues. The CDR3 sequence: CASRRQGATISNQPQHF. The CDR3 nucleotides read TGTGCCAGCAGGAGACAGGGGGCAACCATTAGCAATCAGCCCCAGCATTTT.